This T cell receptor (beta chain) was sequenced during a study of CD8 T cells in Susac syndrome. RNA amounts of about 0.45 to 1 ug underwent reverse transcription with random hexamers. One entry per CDR3 protein, called by TCRdb with MiXCR from the immunoSEQ multiplex PCR reads. The data show around 200,000 distinct CDR3 sequences, approximately 94% seen once. From germline, CDR1 is SGHNT and CDR2 YYREEE (reference sequence). CDR3 length: 15 residues. The V and J ends lost 1 base and 6 bases respectively, with 17 bases between them. The origin of this receptor is a human donor with multiple sclerosis. This chain joins TRBV5-4 and TRBJ2-7; D unclear. The sequenced sample consisted of CD4+ T cells from PBMCs. CDR3 sequence: CASSLPGFPASEQYF. The CDR3 DNA reads as TGTGCCAGCAGCTTGCCGGGCTTCCCGGCTAGCGAGCAGTACTTC.